The next 3 T cell receptor beta chains were all read from a single sample in a study of control samples from healthy donors and cancer patients. Some clones are missing from TCRdb's copy, which holds only in-frame ones; the method was immunoSEQ multiplex PCR. Its table lists roughly 190,000 clones. Specimen: blood. These receptors were taken from a woman under 40 in good health.

This chain uses TRBV27 with TRBJ2-3; a possible D gene is TRBD1 (6 bases). With 3 bases removed from V and 3 bases from J, the gap between germline ends came to 13 bases. In germline, CDR1 is MNHEY, CDR2 SMNVEV (reference sequence). The CDR3 has 15 residues. For the CDR3, the DNA is TGTGCCAGCAGTTTCCAGTGGGGGCGGACAGATACGCAGTATTTT. This codes for CASSFQWGRTDTQYF.

The chain links TRBV19 to TRBJ1-5; D gene unclear. Deletions cut 6 bases from V and 0 bases from J, with 6 bases between. Germline CDR1 and CDR2: LNHDA and SQIVND (reference sequence). The CDR3 is made up of 13 amino acids. CDR3 bases: TGTGCCAGTAGCCAGGCTAGCAATCAGCCCCAGCATTTT. Its protein is CASSQASNQPQHF.

V is TRBV6-6 and J is TRBJ1-5; 8 bases are shared with TRBD1. Germline-derived CDR1 and CDR2 are MNHNY and SVGAGI (reference sequence). With 6 bases clipped from V and 7 bases from J, the junction kept 11 bases outside the gene matches. The CDR3 totals 15 residues. DNA of the CDR3: TGTGCCAGCAGACACAAATCACAGGGGGACCAGCCCCAGCATTTT. Amino acid sequence: CASRHKSQGDQPQHF.